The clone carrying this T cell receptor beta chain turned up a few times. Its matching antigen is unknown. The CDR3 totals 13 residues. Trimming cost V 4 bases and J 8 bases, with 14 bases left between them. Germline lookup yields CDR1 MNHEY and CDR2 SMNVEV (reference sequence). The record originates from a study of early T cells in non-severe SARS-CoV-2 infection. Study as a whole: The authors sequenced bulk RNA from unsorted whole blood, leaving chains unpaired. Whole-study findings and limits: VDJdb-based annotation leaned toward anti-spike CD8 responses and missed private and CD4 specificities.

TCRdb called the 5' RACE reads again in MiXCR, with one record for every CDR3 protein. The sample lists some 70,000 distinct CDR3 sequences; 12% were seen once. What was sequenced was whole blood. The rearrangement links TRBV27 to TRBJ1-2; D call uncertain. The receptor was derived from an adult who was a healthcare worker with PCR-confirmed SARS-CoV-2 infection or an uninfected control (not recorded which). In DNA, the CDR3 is TGTGCCAGCAGTTCAGGAGTCCGGGGAGGCTACACCTTC. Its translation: CASSSGVRGGYTF.